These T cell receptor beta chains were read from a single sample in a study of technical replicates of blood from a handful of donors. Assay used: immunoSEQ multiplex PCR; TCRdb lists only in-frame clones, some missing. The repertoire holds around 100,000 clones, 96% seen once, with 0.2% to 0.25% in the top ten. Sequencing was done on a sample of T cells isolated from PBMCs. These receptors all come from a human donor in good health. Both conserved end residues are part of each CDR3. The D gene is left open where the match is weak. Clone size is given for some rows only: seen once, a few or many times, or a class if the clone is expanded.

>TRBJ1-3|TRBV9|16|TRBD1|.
CASSKGQAASGNTIYF
TGTGCCAGCAGCAAGGGACAGGCTGCTTCTGGAAACACCATATATTTT
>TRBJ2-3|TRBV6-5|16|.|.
CASSYSRRESTDTQYF
TGTGCCAGCAGTTACTCGCGGCGGGAAAGCACAGATACGCAGTATTTT
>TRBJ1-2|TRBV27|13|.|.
CASSFSSVYGYTF
TGTGCCAGCAGTTTTTCCAGTGTCTATGGCTACACCTTC
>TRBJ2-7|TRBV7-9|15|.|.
CASSSATGRSYEQYF
TGTGCCAGCAGCTCCGCAACAGGGCGCTCCTACGAGCAGTACTTC
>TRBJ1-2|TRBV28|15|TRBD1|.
CASSRLGQGGYGYTF
TGTGCCAGCAGCCGCCTTGGACAGGGCGGGTATGGCTACACCTTC
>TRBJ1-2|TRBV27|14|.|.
CASSFRKGDYGYTF
TGTGCCAGCAGTTTCAGAAAAGGGGACTATGGCTACACCTTC
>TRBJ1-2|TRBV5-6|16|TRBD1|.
CASSLGGTGRVYGYTF
TGTGCCAGCAGCTTGGGAGGGACAGGACGAGTCTATGGCTACACCTTC
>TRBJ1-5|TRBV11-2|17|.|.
CASSLGWGVEGDQPQHF
TGTGCCAGCAGCTTAGGTTGGGGGGTTGAAGGTGATCAGCCCCAGCATTTT
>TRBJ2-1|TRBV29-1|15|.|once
CSVDTGLNSYNEQFF
TGCAGCGTTGACACGGGACTCAACTCCTACAATGAGCAGTTCTTC
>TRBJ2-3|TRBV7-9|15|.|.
CASTWSSASTDTQYF
TGTGCCAGCACCTGGTCTAGCGCCAGCACAGATACGCAGTATTTT
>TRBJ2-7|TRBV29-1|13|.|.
CSVTQGKAYEQYF
TGCAGCGTAACACAGGGCAAAGCCTACGAGCAGTACTTC
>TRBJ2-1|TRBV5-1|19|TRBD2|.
CASSLNLMASGVSSNEQFF
TGCGCCAGCAGCTTGAATTTGATGGCTAGCGGGGTTTCTTCCAATGAGCAGTTCTTC
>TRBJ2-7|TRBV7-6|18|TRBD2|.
CASSLVGGGLAGVYEQYF
TGTGCCAGCAGCTTAGTAGGGGGCGGACTAGCGGGAGTCTACGAGCAGTACTTC
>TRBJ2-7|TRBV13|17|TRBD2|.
CASSSPGLAGGPYEQYF
TGTGCCAGCAGTTCCCCTGGGCTGGCGGGGGGCCCCTACGAGCAGTACTTC
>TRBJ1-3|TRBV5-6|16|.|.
CASSFEAAASGNTIYF
TGTGCCAGCAGCTTTGAGGCGGCCGCCTCTGGAAACACCATATATTTT
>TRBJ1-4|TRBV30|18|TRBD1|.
CAWAGYGTGGHKDEKLFF
TGTGCCTGGGCGGGGTACGGGACAGGGGGCCATAAGGATGAAAAACTGTTTTTT
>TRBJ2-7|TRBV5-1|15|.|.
CASSLYPDSSYEQYF
TGCGCCAGCAGCTTGTATCCGGACAGCAGCTACGAGCAGTACTTC
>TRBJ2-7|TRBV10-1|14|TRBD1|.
CASSESGQGYEQYF
TGCGCCAGCAGTGAGTCCGGACAGGGCTACGAGCAGTACTTC
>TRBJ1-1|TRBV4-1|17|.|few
CASSQGRARRLNTEAFF
TGCGCCAGCAGCCAAGGCAGGGCCAGACGATTGAACACTGAAGCTTTCTTT
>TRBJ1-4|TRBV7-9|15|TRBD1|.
CASSSRTGNNEKLFF
TGTGCCAGCAGCTCCAGGACAGGGAACAATGAAAAACTGTTTTTT
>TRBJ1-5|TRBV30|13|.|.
CAWIGEGGQPQHF
TGTGCCTGGATCGGGGAAGGCGGGCAGCCCCAGCATTTT
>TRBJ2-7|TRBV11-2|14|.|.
CASSLPGETYEQYF
TGTGCCAGCAGCTTACCAGGGGAAACCTACGAGCAGTACTTC
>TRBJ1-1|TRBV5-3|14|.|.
CARSLWTVNTEAFF
TGTGCCAGAAGCCTATGGACAGTTAACACTGAAGCTTTCTTT
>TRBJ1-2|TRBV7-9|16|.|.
CASRDSGGGSRGGYTF
TGTGCCAGCAGGGATTCAGGCGGGGGCAGTCGGGGCGGCTACACCTTC
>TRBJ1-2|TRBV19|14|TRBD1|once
CASSPGTGGSGYTF
TGTGCCAGTAGTCCAGGGACAGGGGGCTCTGGCTACACCTTC
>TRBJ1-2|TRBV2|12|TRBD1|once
CASSATGGGYTF
TGTGCCAGCAGCGCGACAGGGGGTGGCTACACCTTC
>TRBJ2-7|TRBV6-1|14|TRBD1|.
CASRDRGLPYEQYF
TGTGCCAGCAGGGACAGGGGTCTTCCCTACGAGCAGTACTTC
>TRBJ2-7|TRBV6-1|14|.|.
CASRWTLKTYEQYF
TGTGCCAGCAGGTGGACATTAAAGACCTACGAGCAGTACTTC
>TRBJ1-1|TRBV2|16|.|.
CASSRPHGGMNTEAFF
TGTGCCAGCAGCCGACCTCATGGAGGGATGAACACTGAAGCTTTCTTT
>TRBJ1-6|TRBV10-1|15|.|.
CASSESLRADSPLHF
TGCGCCAGCAGTGAGTCCCTCAGGGCGGATTCACCCCTCCACTTT